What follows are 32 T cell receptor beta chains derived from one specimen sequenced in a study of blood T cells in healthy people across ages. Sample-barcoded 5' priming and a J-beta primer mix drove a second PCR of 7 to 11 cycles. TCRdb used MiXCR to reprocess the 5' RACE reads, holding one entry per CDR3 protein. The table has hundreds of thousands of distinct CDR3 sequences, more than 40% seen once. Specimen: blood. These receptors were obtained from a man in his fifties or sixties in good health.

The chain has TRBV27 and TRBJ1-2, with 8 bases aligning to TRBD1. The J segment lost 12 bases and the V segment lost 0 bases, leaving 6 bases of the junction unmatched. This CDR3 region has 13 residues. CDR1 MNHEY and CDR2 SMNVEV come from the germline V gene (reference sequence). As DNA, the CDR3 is TGTGCCAGCAGTTTATCCCCAGGGGGCGCAAACACCTTC. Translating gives CASSLSPGGANTF.

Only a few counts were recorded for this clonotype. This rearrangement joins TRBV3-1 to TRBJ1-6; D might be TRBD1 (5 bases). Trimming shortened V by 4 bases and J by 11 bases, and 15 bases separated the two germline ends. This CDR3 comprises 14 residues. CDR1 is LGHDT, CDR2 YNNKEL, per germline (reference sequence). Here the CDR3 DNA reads TGTGCCAGCAGCCGGACGGGGCGCGGGGCACCCCTCCACTTT. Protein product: CASSRTGRGAPLHF.

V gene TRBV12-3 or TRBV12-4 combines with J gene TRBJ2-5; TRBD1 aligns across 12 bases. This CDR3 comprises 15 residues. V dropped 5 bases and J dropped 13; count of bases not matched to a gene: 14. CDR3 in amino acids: CASSPRDRGPSSLYF. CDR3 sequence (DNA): TGTGCCAGCAGTCCCCGGGACAGGGGGCCCTCTAGTCTGTACTTC.

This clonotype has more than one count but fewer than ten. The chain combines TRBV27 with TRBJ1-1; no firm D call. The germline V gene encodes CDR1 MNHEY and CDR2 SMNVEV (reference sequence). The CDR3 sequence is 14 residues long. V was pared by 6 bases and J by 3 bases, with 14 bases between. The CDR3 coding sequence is TGTGCCAGCAGGCCAAACTGGTGGGACACTGAAGCTTTCTTT. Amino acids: CASRPNWWDTEAFF.

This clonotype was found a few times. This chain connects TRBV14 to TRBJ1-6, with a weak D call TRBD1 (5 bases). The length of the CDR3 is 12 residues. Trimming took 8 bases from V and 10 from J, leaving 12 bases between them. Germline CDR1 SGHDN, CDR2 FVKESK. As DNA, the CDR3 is TGTGCCAGCGGGGGGAGAGGATCACCCCTCCACTTT. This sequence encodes CASGGRGSPLHF.

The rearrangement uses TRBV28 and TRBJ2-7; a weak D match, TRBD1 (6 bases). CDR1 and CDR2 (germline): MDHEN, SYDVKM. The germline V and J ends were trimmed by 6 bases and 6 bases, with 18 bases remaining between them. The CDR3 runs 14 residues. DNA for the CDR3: TGTGCCAGCAGGCCCACAGGGTCACCCCTCGAGCAGTACTTC. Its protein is CASRPTGSPLEQYF.

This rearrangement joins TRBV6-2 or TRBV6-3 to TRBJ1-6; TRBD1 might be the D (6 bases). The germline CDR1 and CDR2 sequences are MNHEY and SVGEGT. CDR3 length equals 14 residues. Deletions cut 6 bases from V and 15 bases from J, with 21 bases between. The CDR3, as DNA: TGTGCCAGCAGAGGACAGAACCAAATTCTGATCCTCCACTTT. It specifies CASRGQNQILILHF.

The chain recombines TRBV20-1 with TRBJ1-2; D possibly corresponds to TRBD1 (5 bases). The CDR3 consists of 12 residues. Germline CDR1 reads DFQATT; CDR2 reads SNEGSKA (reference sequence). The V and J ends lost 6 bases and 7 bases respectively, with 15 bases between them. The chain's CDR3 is CSAHETGGGYTF. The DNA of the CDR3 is TGCAGTGCCCATGAAACAGGCGGTGGCTACACCTTC.

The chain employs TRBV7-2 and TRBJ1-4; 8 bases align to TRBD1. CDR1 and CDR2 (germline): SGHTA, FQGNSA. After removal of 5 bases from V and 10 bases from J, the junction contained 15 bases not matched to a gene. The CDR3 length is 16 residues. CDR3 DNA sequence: TGTGCCAGCAGCCCAGCTTTTCAGGGGGCGAGGGGAAAACTGTTTTTT. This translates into CASSPAFQGARGKLFF. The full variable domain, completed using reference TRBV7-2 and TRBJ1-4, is GAGVSQSPSNKVTEKGKDVELRCDPISGHTALYWYRQSLGQGLEFLIYFQGNSAPDKSGLPSDRFSAERTGGSVSTLTIQRTQQEDSAVYLCASSPAFQGARGKLFFGSGTQLSVL.

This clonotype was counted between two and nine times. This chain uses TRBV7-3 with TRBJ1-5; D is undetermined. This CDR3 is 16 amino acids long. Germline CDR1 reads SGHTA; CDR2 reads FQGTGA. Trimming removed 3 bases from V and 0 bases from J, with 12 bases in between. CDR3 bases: TGTGCCAGCAGCTTCTTCGAACTCCTTAGCAATCAGCCCCAGCATTTT. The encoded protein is CASSFFELLSNQPQHF.

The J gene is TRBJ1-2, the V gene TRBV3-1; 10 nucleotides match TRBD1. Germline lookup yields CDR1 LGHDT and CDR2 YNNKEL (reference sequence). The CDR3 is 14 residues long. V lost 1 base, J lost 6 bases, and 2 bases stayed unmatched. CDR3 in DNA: TGTGCCAGCAGCCAAGCGGACAGGGGGAATGGCTACACCTTC. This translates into CASSQADRGNGYTF.

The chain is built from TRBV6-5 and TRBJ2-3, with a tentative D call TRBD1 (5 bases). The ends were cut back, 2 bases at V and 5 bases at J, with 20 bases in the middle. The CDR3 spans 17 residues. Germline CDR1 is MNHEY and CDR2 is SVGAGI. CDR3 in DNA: TGTGCCAGCAGTTACGCCAGGGCGGCCGGTAGTGGAGATACGCAGTATTTT. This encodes CASSYARAAGSGDTQYF.

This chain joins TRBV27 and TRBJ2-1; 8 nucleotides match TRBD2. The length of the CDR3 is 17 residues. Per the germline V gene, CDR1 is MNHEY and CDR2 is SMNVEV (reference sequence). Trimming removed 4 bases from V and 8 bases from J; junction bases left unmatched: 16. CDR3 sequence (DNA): TGTGCCAGCAGTTCCCGCGGGACTAGAGGTTCGGCACATGAGCAGTTCTTC. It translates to CASSSRGTRGSAHEQFF.

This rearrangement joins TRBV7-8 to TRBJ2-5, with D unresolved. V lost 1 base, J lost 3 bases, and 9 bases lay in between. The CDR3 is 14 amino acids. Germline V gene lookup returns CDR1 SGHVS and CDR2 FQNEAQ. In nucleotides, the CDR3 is TGTGCCAGCAGCTTAGGGGTGGCGGAAGAGACCCAGTACTTC. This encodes CASSLGVAEETQYF.

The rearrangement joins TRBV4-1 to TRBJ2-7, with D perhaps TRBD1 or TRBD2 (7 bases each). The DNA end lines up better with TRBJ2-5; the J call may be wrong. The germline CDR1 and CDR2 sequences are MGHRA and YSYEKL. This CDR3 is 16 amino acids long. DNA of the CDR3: TGCGCCAGCAGCCAAGGCGGGGGACAGCAACAAGAGACCCAGTACTTC. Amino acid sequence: CASSQGGGQQQETQYF.

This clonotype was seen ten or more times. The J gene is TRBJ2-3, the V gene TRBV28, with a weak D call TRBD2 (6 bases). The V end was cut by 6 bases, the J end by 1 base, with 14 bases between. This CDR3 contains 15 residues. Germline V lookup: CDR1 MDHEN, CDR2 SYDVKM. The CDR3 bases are TGTGCCAGCAGCCTCGGGACTGGGGGCACAGATACGCAGTATTTT. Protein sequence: CASSLGTGGTDTQYF.

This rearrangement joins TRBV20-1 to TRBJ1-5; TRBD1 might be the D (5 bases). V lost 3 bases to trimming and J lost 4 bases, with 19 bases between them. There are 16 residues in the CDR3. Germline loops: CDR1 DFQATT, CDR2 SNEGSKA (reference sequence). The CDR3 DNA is TGCAGTGCTAGTGGAGGGGCCACCGATCGAAATCAGCCCCAGCATTTT. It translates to CSASGGATDRNQPQHF.

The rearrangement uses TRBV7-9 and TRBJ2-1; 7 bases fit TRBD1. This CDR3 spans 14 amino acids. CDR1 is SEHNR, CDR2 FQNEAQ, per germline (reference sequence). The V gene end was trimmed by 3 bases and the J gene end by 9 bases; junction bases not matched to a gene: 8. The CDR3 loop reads CASSLTGKSGEQFF. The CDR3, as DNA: TGTGCCAGCAGCTTGACAGGGAAGAGTGGTGAGCAGTTCTTC.

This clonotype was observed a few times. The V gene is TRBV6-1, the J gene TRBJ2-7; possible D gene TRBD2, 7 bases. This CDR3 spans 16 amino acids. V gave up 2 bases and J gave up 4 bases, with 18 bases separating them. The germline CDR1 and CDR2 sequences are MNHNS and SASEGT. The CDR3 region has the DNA TGTGCCAGCAGTGAATGGGGGGGGGGCAGTCGGTACGAGCAGTACTTC. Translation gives CASSEWGGGSRYEQYF.

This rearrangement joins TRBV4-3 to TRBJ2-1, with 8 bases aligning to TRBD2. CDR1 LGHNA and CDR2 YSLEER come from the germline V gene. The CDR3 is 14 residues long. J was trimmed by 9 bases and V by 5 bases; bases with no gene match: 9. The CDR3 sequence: CASSLLAGGTEQFF. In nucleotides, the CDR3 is TGCGCCAGCAGCTTGCTAGCGGGCGGCACTGAGCAGTTCTTC.

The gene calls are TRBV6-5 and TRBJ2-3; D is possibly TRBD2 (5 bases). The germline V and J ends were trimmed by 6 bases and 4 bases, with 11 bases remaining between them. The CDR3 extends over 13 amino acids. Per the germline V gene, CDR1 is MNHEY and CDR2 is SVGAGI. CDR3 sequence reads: CASRRFGADTQYF. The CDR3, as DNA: TGTGCCAGCAGAAGGTTCGGGGCAGATACGCAGTATTTT.

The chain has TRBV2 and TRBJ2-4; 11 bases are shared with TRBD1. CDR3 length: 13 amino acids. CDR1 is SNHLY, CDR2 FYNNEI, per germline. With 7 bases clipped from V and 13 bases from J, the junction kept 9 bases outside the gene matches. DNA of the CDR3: TGTGCCAGCACGGGGGGACAGGGGGGTGAGCAGTACTTC. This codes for CASTGGQGGEQYF.

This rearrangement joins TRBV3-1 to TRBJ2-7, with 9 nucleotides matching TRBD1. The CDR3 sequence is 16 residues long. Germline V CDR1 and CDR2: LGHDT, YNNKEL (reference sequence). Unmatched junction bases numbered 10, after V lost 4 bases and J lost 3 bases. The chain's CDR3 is CASSPANTGGIYEQYF. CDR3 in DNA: TGTGCCAGCAGCCCGGCTAATACAGGGGGCATCTACGAGCAGTACTTC.

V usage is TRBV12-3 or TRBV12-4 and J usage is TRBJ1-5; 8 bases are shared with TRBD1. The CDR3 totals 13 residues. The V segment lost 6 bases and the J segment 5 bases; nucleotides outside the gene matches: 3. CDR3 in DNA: TGTGCCAGCAGCTGGACAGGGCATCAGCCCCAGCATTTT. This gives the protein CASSWTGHQPQHF.

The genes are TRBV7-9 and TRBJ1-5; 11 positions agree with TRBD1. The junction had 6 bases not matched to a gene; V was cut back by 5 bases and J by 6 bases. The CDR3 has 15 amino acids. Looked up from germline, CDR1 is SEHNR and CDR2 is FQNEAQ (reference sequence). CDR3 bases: TGTGCCAGCAGCCCAGCCGGGACAGGGGGTCAGCCCCAGCATTTT. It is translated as CASSPAGTGGQPQHF.

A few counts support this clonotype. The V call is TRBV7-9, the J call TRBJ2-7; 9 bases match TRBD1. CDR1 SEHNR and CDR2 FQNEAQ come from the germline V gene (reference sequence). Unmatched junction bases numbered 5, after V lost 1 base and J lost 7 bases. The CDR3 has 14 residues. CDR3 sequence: CASSLGATGGEQYF. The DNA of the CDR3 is TGTGCCAGCAGCTTAGGGGCGACAGGGGGTGAGCAGTACTTC.

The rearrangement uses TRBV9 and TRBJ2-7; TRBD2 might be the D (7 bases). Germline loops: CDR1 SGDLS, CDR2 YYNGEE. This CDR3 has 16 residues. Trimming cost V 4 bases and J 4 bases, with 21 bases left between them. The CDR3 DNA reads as TGTGCCAGCAGCCGAGGGGGAGGACTAGGGGAATACGAGCAGTACTTC. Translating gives CASSRGGGLGEYEQYF.

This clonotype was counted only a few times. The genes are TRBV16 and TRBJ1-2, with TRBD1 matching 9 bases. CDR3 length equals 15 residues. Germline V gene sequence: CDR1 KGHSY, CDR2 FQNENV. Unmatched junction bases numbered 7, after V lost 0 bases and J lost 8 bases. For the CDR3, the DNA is TGTGCCAGCAGCCAATCGAGGACAGGGGAGTACGGCTACACCTTC. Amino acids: CASSQSRTGEYGYTF.

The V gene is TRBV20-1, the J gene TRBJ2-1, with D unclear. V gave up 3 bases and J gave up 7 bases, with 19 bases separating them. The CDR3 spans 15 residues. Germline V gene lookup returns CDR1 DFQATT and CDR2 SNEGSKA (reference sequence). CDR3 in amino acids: CSASGRPPWVNEQFF. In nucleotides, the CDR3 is TGCAGTGCTAGCGGACGCCCTCCTTGGGTGAATGAGCAGTTCTTC.

The CDR3 reads CASTHKTLSETQYF. The CDR3 region has the DNA TGTGCCAGCACCCATAAAACCCTTTCTGAGACCCAGTACTTC. The chain uses TRBV28 and TRBJ2-5; D is undetermined. The V gene's germline CDR1 is MDHEN and CDR2 SYDVKM. The CDR3 consists of 14 residues. The ends were cut back, 7 bases at V and 5 bases at J, with 17 bases in the middle.

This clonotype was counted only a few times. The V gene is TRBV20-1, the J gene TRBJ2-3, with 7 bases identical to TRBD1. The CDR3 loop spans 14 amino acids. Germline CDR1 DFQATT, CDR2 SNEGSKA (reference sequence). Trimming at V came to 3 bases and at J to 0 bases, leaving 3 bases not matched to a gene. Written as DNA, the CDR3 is TGCAGTGCTAGGACAGGGTATAGCACAGATACGCAGTATTTT. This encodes CSARTGYSTDTQYF.

CDR3 residues: CAISGPSVNEQFF. CDR3 bases: TGTGCCATCAGTGGACCATCCGTCAATGAGCAGTTCTTC. V gene TRBV10-3 combines with J gene TRBJ2-1; D is uncertain. Germline V CDR1 and CDR2: ENHRY, SYGVKD. Trimming pared 4 bases from V and 6 bases from J, leaving 10 bases between. This CDR3 is 13 amino acids long.